These 15 T cell receptor beta chains were sequenced from one sample in a study of blood T cell repertoires in COVID-19. TCRdb's copy holds only in-frame clones and misses some; the assay was immunoSEQ multiplex PCR. Altogether around 300,000 clones are present, 75% to 90% being singletons, with the ten largest covering 2% to 2.5%. Sequenced sample: peripheral blood. These receptors originate from a man aged 50-59 years with acute or convalescent COVID-19.

The chain employs TRBV27 and TRBJ2-4, with D possibly being TRBD1 (5 bases). CDR1 and CDR2 from the germline V gene are MNHEY and SMNVEV (reference sequence). The CDR3 is 13 residues long. V was shortened by 0 bases and J by 7 bases, with 7 bases between the two germline ends. The CDR3 DNA sequence: TGTGCCAGCAGTTTATCCCGACAGAACATTCAGTACTTC. Amino acids: CASSLSRQNIQYF.

The chain carries TRBV5-1 and TRBJ1-2; 8 bases agree with TRBD1. V was clipped by 4 bases and J by 7 bases; unmatched bases: 9. The CDR3 sequence is 14 residues long. CDR1 is SGHRS, CDR2 YFSETQ, per germline. CDR3 bases: TGCGCCAGCAGCGGAGGACAGGGTTCAAGTGGCTACACCTTC. It specifies CASSGGQGSSGYTF.

There are a few counts of this clone. The chain carries TRBV5-4 and TRBJ2-1, with a possible D match to TRBD2 (7 bases). The CDR3 runs 18 residues. The germline V gene has CDR1 SGHNT and CDR2 YYREEE (reference sequence). V lost 2 bases to trimming and J lost 9 bases, with 27 bases between them. CDR3 DNA: TGTGCCAGCAGCTTACGCCTCGCAAGGGGGGGCCTCGAGGGTGAGCAGTTCTTC. The encoded protein is CASSLRLARGGLEGEQFF.

In this sample, this clone turned up once. This chain uses TRBV27 with TRBJ1-2; D may be TRBD1 (6 bases). Between the trimmed V and J ends, which lost 4 bases and 3 bases, there was a span of 15 bases. From germline, CDR1 is MNHEY and CDR2 SMNVEV (reference sequence). CDR3 length: 15 residues. DNA of the CDR3: TGTGCCAGCAGTTCACTACAGGGTTTGGACTATGGCTACACCTTC. This translates into CASSSLQGLDYGYTF.

The V and J genes are TRBV2 and TRBJ2-5; no reliable D call. Trimming pared 10 bases from V and 0 bases from J, leaving 9 bases between. Germline V gene data show CDR1 as SNHLY and CDR2 as FYNNEI. The CDR3 is made up of 12 amino acids. The CDR3 DNA sequence: TGTGCCATAGCCGCGGACCAAGAGACCCAGTACTTC. It yields the protein CAIAADQETQYF. Looking up the rest from reference TRBV2 and TRBJ2-5 gives the full variable domain: EPEVTQTPSHQVTQMGQEVILRCVPISNHLYFYWYRQILGQKVEFLVSFYNNEISEKSEIFDDQFSVERPDGSNFTLKIRSTKLEDSAMYFCAIAADQETQYFGPGTRLLVL.

V and J are TRBV9 and TRBJ1-2; D is uncertain. Trimming cost V 3 bases and J 2 bases, with 17 bases left between them. Germline loops: CDR1 SGDLS, CDR2 YYNGEE. CDR3 length: 16 amino acids. The CDR3 DNA sequence: TGTGCCAGCAGCGACCCCCCTCAGGAACCCAACTATGGCTACACCTTC. It codes for CASSDPPQEPNYGYTF.

V gene TRBV6-2 or TRBV6-3 combines with J gene TRBJ2-3; D is possibly TRBD1 (5 bases). The CDR3 spans 16 residues. CDR1 is MNHEY, CDR2 SVGEGT, per germline. V was shortened by 5 bases and J by 1 base, with 16 bases between the two germline ends. The CDR3 sequence: CASSTGRARGTDTQYF. The CDR3 DNA reads TGTGCCAGCAGTACCGGCCGGGCCAGGGGCACAGATACGCAGTATTTT.

The CDR3 sequence is CASSLPLGTGRSGANVLTF. The CDR3 bases are TGTGCCAGCAGCCTTCCATTAGGGACAGGCCGCTCTGGGGCCAACGTCCTGACTTTC. V usage is TRBV7-8 and J usage is TRBJ2-6; 8 bases fit TRBD1. The CDR3 runs to 19 residues. Germline loops: CDR1 SGHVS, CDR2 FQNEAQ. With 5 bases clipped from V and 0 bases from J, the junction kept 12 bases outside the gene matches. The full variable domain, its missing parts supplied by reference TRBV7-8 and TRBJ2-6, is GAGVSQSPRYKVAKRGQDVALRCDPISGHVSLFWYQQALGQGPEFLTYFQNEAQLDKSGLPSDRFFAERPEGSVSTLKIQRTQQEDSAVYLCASSLPLGTGRSGANVLTFGAGSRLTVL.

The rearrangement links TRBV9 to TRBJ2-7; D unresolved. This CDR3 spans 14 amino acids. Germline CDR1 SGDLS, CDR2 YYNGEE. V dropped 0 bases and J dropped 5 bases, with 12 bases sitting between them. CDR3 in DNA: TGTGCCAGCAGCGTAGTTGGCCTAAGCGACGAGCAGTACTTC. Its protein is CASSVVGLSDEQYF.

V usage is TRBV7-9 and J usage is TRBJ1-2, with a possible D match to TRBD1 (6 bases). The CDR3 runs 15 residues. Trimming left V 1 base short and J 4 bases short, with 13 bases between. CDR1 and CDR2 from the germline V gene are SEHNR and FQNEAQ (reference sequence). The CDR3 region is CASSLDLRTVYGYTF. The CDR3 coding sequence is TGTGCCAGCAGCTTAGACCTAAGGACAGTCTATGGCTACACCTTC.

The V and J genes are TRBV19 and TRBJ1-5; D is possibly TRBD1 (5 bases). V gave up 3 bases and J gave up 6 bases, with 12 bases separating them. Germline CDR1 reads LNHDA; CDR2 reads SQIVND (reference sequence). This CDR3 comprises 14 residues. The CDR3 nucleotides read TGTGCCAGTAGTATTGAAGGGGTTGGTCAGCCCCAGCATTTT. Residues: CASSIEGVGQPQHF.

CDR3 sequence reads: CASSPGANSPLHF. The CDR3 nucleotides are TGTGCCAGCAGTCCAGGGGCTAATTCACCCCTCCACTTT. The chain couples TRBV6-5 to TRBJ1-6, with TRBD1 as a possible D gene (6 bases). Germline V lookup: CDR1 MNHEY, CDR2 SVGAGI. The CDR3 length is 13 residues. V was trimmed by 5 bases and J by 6 bases, leaving 8 bases between them.

This clone was seen just once. This chain joins TRBV5-4 and TRBJ1-2; D possibly corresponds to TRBD1 (6 bases). Germline V gives CDR1 SGHNT, CDR2 YYREEE (reference sequence). The V end was cut by 0 bases, the J end by 5 bases, with 8 bases between. This CDR3 is 13 amino acids long. CDR3 DNA sequence: TGTGCCAGCAGCTTGGGGACAGAATATGGCTACACCTTC. Translated: CASSLGTEYGYTF.

This clone was seen a handful of times. The rearrangement joins TRBV19 to TRBJ1-2; D is unresolved. Per the germline V gene, CDR1 is LNHDA and CDR2 is SQIVND (reference sequence). The CDR3 has 12 amino acids. Trimming took 10 bases from V and 8 from J, leaving 17 bases between them. The CDR3 DNA reads TGTGCCACTTCGAGGAGAGAATTAGGCTACACCTTC. Translated, it gives CATSRRELGYTF.

The CDR3 here is CASSPEGYNEQFF. The CDR3 region has the DNA TGTGCCAGTAGCCCTGAGGGTTACAATGAGCAGTTCTTC. V usage is TRBV19 and J usage is TRBJ2-1, with a tentative D call TRBD2 (5 bases). CDR1 and CDR2 from the germline V gene are LNHDA and SQIVND (reference sequence). The CDR3 sequence is 13 residues long. The V and J ends lost 6 bases and 4 bases respectively, with 10 bases between them.